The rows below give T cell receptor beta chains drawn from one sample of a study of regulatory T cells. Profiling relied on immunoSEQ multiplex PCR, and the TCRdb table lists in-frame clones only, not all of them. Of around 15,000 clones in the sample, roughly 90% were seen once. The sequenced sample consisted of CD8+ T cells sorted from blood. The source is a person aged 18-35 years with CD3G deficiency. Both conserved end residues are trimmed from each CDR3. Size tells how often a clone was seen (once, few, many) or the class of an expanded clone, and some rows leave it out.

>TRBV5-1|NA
ASSADRDATNEKLF
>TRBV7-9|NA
ASSHYLSGNTIY
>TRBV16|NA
ASSQSRVLNEQF
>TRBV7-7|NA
ASSAARGQSEQY
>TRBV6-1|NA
ASSAYEAF
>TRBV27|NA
ASSPRNSNQPQH
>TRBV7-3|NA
ASRSFAGDRNEKLF
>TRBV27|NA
ASSLEVGTEAF
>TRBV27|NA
ASSRLAGTTDTQY
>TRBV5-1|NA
ASSVELAGDQETQY
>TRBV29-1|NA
SVPDPNTQY
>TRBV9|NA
ASSSALGYT
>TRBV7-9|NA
ASSLAGTPLGGRELF
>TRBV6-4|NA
ASSDVLAGDTDTQY
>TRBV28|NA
ASSLWAANYGYT
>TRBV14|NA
ASSLFGTGANYGYT
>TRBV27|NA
ASSLLGQETQY
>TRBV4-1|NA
ASGKGQGFYEQY
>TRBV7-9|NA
ASSPFPGQAAF
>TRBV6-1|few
ASSEYGPGNTIY
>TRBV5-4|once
ASSPGGLGGYT
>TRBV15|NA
ATSRDHRDYGYT
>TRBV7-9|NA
ASTWTGGTEAF
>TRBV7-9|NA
ASSSGDSVWEQY
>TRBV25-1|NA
ASSEYFTGGNYGYT
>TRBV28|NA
ASSLGLAGEQGNEQF
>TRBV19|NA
ASSIVGGGNIQY
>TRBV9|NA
ASSVLSGGATDTQY